Sequencing of this T cell receptor (beta chain) was carried out in a study of blood T cells in healthy people across ages. The wider study: When template switching was applied, about one barcoded beta molecule was captured per two T cells. Notes on the study in general: The unsorted PBMCs prevented any conclusive comparison of naive versus antigen-experienced cells.

Donors were healthy Caucasian individuals from Russia aged about 6 to 100. This clonotype occurred a few times. Antigen unknown. The germline CDR1 and CDR2 sequences are SEHNR and FQNEAQ (reference sequence). Trimming cost V 4 bases and J 1 base, with 13 bases left between them. The CDR3 extends over 15 amino acids. With a J-beta primer mix and a sample-barcoded 5' primer, a second PCR ran 7 to 11 cycles. A template-switch adaptor that had 12 random nucleotides put a tag on each cDNA molecule. TCRdb re-analysed the 5' RACE reads in MiXCR, keeping a single row per CDR3 protein. This sample has about 640,000 distinct CDR3 sequences, with around two fifths found just once.

The clonotype was recovered from a man aged 80 or over in good health. V gene TRBV7-9 combines with J gene TRBJ1-1; D ambiguous. Material for sequencing was blood. The CDR3 DNA is TGTGCCAGCAGCTCCGCTCCAAATAGGAACACTGAAGCTTTCTTT. The encoded protein is CASSSAPNRNTEAFF. The full variable domain, rest sourced from reference TRBV7-9 and TRBJ1-1, is DTGVSQNPRHKITKRGQNVTFRCDPISEHNRLYWYRQTLGQGPEFLTYFQNEAQLEKSRLLSDRFSAERPKGSFSTLEIQRTEQGDSAMYLCASSSAPNRNTEAFFGQGTRLTVV.